This T cell receptor (beta chain) was recorded in a study of blood T cell repertoires in COVID-19. Method: immunoSEQ multiplex PCR; TCRdb's copy keeps in-frame clones and lacks some. Of about 170,000 clones listed, 88% are singletons. Sequencing was carried out using peripheral blood. This receptor was identified in a middle-aged man who had recovered from COVID-19.

In DNA form, the CDR3 reads TGTGCCAGCAGTCCGACAGGGGTCGAAACAAGTCATGAGCAGTTCTTC. Translating it yields CASSPTGVETSHEQFF. The V call is TRBV6-2 or TRBV6-3, the J call TRBJ2-1; 8 nucleotides agree with TRBD1. With 5 bases clipped from V and 8 bases from J, the junction kept 14 bases outside the gene matches. Germline V gene lookup returns CDR1 MNHEY and CDR2 SVGEGT. The CDR3 length is 16 residues.